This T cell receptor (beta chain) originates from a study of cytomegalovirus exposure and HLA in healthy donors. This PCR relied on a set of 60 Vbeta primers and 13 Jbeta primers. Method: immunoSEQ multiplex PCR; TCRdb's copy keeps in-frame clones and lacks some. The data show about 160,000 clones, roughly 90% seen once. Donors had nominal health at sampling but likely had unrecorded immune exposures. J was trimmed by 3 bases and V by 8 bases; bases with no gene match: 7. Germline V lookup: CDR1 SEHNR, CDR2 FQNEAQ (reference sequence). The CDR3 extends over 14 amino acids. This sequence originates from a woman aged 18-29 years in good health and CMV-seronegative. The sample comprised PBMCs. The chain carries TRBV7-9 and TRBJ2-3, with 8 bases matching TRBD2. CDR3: CASERGSGTDTQYF. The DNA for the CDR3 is TGTGCCAGCGAGCGGGGGTCGGGTACAGATACGCAGTATTTT.